This record looks at one TCR beta chain sequence and its context. This specimen comes from a study of blood T cell repertoires in COVID-19. Per the authors' pipeline: The authors estimated nucleated cell counts from reference gene primer amplification. The table came from immunoSEQ multiplex PCR; TCRdb's copy has only in-frame clones and leaves some out. Clonal size and the V and J genes are those of that table, whereas D and trimming came from the DNA. This repertoire shows about 140,000 clones, over 60% found once; its top ten account for more than 3.5%. The CDR3 extends over 13 amino acids. V was clipped by 4 bases and J by 4 bases, with 9 bases between them. CDR1 is SGHRS, CDR2 YFSETQ, per germline.

This clonotype was sampled from a woman older than 75 with active or convalescent COVID-19. The sequencing sample was made of peripheral blood. The chain employs TRBV5-1 and TRBJ2-1; possibly TRBD1 for D (6 bases). The CDR3 DNA sequence: TGCGCCAGCAGCCCGACAGGTTACAATGAGCAGTTCTTC. This sequence encodes CASSPTGYNEQFF.